Below, one T cell receptor (beta chain) is given with its context. This record belongs to a study of shared clonotypes between healthy human individuals. Germline V gene lookup returns CDR1 LNHDA and CDR2 SQIVND (reference sequence). The CDR3 sequence is 18 residues long. J was trimmed by 0 bases and V by 6 bases; bases with no gene match: 12. Assay: immunoSEQ multiplex PCR; the TCRdb copy retains only in-frame clones and omits some. This table holds more than 2 million clones, approximately 95% found once. The sample consisted of naive CD4+ T cells sorted from blood. The subset: CD45RA+ positively selected. The rearrangement joins TRBV19 to TRBJ2-1; TRBD1 matches at 9 bases. The sequence derives from a man between 18 and 29 years old in good health. The CDR3 reads CASSSGTGTPSSYNEQFF. The DNA for the CDR3 is TGTGCCAGTAGCTCCGGGACAGGGACCCCTAGCTCCTACAATGAGCAGTTCTTC.